These 22 T cell receptor beta chains originate from one sample sequenced in a study of CD8 T cells in ankylosing spondylitis. Whole-study results and caveats: Ankylosing spondylitis blood appeared to be characterized by a TCR beta motif of several highly homologous variants.

TCRdb reprocessed the 5' RACE reads with MiXCR, giving one entry per CDR3 protein. Altogether 500,000 to 550,000 distinct CDR3 sequences are present, about 12% being singletons, with the ten largest covering about 6.5%. Their specific antigens are unknown. Specimen: blood, either unsorted or a sorted T cell fraction (not recorded which). The receptors were gathered from a male donor with ankylosing spondylitis.

This clonotype was seen more than once but under ten times. The gene calls are TRBV12-3 or TRBV12-4 and TRBJ2-6; 8 bases map to TRBD2. The V gene end was trimmed by 5 bases and the J gene end by 0 bases; junction bases not matched to a gene: 6. The CDR3 totals 17 residues. In nucleotides, the CDR3 is TGTGCCAGCAGTATCGGGGGGGGAAGCTCTGGGGCCAACGTCCTGACTTTC. Protein sequence: CASSIGGGSSGANVLTF.

In this sample, this clonotype turned up a few times. This rearrangement joins TRBV29-1 to TRBJ2-5, with D uncertain. Per germline, CDR1 SQVTM and CDR2 ANQGSEA. This CDR3 has 13 amino acids. The V gene lost 7 bases and the J gene lost 3 bases, with 15 bases spanning the gap. This chain's CDR3 is CSAAFVGKETQYF. The CDR3 region has the DNA TGCAGCGCCGCCTTTGTGGGGAAAGAGACCCAGTACTTC.

In this sample, this clonotype turned up many times. The V and J genes are TRBV5-1 and TRBJ2-1; D not resolved. Germline lookup yields CDR1 SGHRS and CDR2 YFSETQ. V was clipped by 3 bases and J by 7 bases, with 14 bases between them. This CDR3 contains 14 residues. CDR3 region: CASSSRPPTNEQFF. The CDR3 DNA follows: TGCGCCAGCAGCTCCCGCCCGCCCACGAATGAGCAGTTCTTC.

This clonotype was seen only a few times. The chain links TRBV11-2 to TRBJ1-4; D uncertain. The CDR3 has 17 residues. Between the trimmed V and J ends, which lost 1 base and 0 bases, there was a span of 12 bases. Germline V gene lookup returns CDR1 SGHAT and CDR2 FQNNGV. DNA of the CDR3: TGTGCCAGCAGCTTAGTCGGCGGATTCCCAACTAATGAAAAACTGTTTTTT. It yields the protein CASSLVGGFPTNEKLFF.

The chain links TRBV7-2 to TRBJ2-3; 8 bases are a match to TRBD2. CDR1 is SGHTA and CDR2 is FQGNSA in the germline V gene. V lost 2 bases and J lost 8; bases outside the gene matches: 6. The CDR3 spans 14 residues. CDR3: CASSLNREGLTQYF. The CDR3 coding sequence is TGTGCCAGCAGCTTAAACCGGGAGGGCCTTACGCAGTATTTT.

This clonotype was seen more than once but under ten times. This sequence joins TRBV29-1 and TRBJ2-5; D is undetermined. V dropped 1 base and J dropped 5 bases, with 14 bases sitting between them. The CDR3 sequence is 14 residues long. CDR1 is SQVTM and CDR2 is ANQGSEA in the germline V gene. This CDR3 is CSVEGVGGKETQYF. The CDR3 nucleotides read TGCAGCGTTGAAGGGGTGGGTGGGAAGGAGACCCAGTACTTC. Filled out from reference TRBV29-1 and TRBJ2-5, the complete variable domain reads SAVISQKPSRDICQRGTSLTIQCQVDSQVTMMFWYRQQPGQSLTLIATANQGSEATYESGFVIDKFPISRPNLTFSTLTVSNMSPEDSSIYLCSVEGVGGKETQYFGPGTRLLVL.

This clonotype was seen only a few times. J is TRBJ2-1 and V is TRBV5-6; no firm D call. CDR3 length: 13 residues. Germline-derived CDR1 and CDR2 are SGHDT and YYEEEE. Between the trimmed V and J ends, which lost 4 bases and 14 bases, there was a span of 19 bases. The CDR3 sequence: CASSTSSIDPKFF. DNA for the CDR3: TGTGCCAGCAGCACCTCCTCAATTGACCCCAAGTTCTTC.

This chain connects TRBV4-2 to TRBJ1-2, with D possibly matching TRBD1 (6 bases). CDR1 and CDR2 from the germline V gene are LGHNA and YNFKEQ. The CDR3 contains 14 residues. V gave up 2 bases and J gave up 2 bases, with 9 bases separating them. The CDR3 sequence: CASSQTQGNYGYTF. For the CDR3, the DNA is TGTGCCAGCAGCCAAACCCAGGGGAACTATGGCTACACCTTC.

Only a few counts were recorded for this clonotype. The V call is TRBV6-1, the J call TRBJ2-1, with 12 bases lining up with TRBD2. Germline V gene lookup returns CDR1 MNHNS and CDR2 SASEGT. The CDR3 has 15 amino acids. V lost 6 bases, J lost 6 bases, and 6 bases stayed unmatched. The CDR3 loop is CASRFLAGGPNEQFF. DNA for the CDR3: TGTGCCAGCAGGTTCCTAGCGGGAGGGCCCAATGAGCAGTTCTTC.

This clonotype was detected ten times or more. The gene calls are TRBV12-3 or TRBV12-4 and TRBJ2-2, with a possible D match to TRBD1 (6 bases). Trimming took 6 bases from V and 4 from J, leaving 18 bases between them. The CDR3 is 16 amino acids. The CDR3 DNA reads as TGTGCCAGCAGGTCGCAACAGGGTACCCCCACCGGGGAGCTGTTTTTT. Translating it yields CASRSQQGTPTGELFF.

In this sample, this clonotype turned up a few times. The rearrangement joins TRBV7-2 to TRBJ1-5; a possible D gene is TRBD1 (6 bases). Germline values: CDR1 SGHTA, CDR2 FQGNSA. Trimming pared 3 bases from V and 2 bases from J, leaving 8 bases between. This CDR3 has 14 amino acids. The CDR3 spells CASSLKGGNQPQHF. The DNA for the CDR3 is TGTGCCAGCAGCTTGAAGGGGGGCAATCAGCCCCAGCATTTT. Full variable domain (missing parts from reference TRBV7-2 and TRBJ1-5): GAGVSQSPSNKVTEKGKDVELRCDPISGHTALYWYRQSLGQGLEFLIYFQGNSAPDKSGLPSDRFSAERTGGSVSTLTIQRTQQEDSAVYLCASSLKGGNQPQHFGDGTRLSIL.

Of note for this clonotype: A junction boundary mismatches the germline segment, possibly from a read error. The chain is built from TRBV5-5 and TRBJ2-1; unclear D gene. The CDR3 runs to 13 residues. Germline CDR1 reads SGHKS; CDR2 reads YYEKEE (reference sequence). The CDR3 reads CASRLGDYNEQFF. DNA for the CDR3: TGTGCCAGCAGATTGGGCGATTACAATGAGCAGTTCTTC.

This rearrangement joins TRBV29-1 to TRBJ2-7; 9 bases are shared with TRBD1. Trimming at V came to 5 bases and at J to 6 bases, leaving 8 bases not matched to a gene. Germline V gives CDR1 SQVTM, CDR2 ANQGSEA. The length of the CDR3 is 13 residues. Written as DNA, the CDR3 is TGCAGCGTTTCGGGACAGGGAGCCGGCGAGCAGTACGTC. Amino acid sequence: CSVSGQGAGEQYV.

This clonotype has a handful of counts. The rearrangement uses TRBV5-1 and TRBJ2-7; no clear D. The ends were cut back, 3 bases at V and 0 bases at J, with 10 bases in the middle. CDR3 length equals 14 residues. Germline-derived CDR1 and CDR2 are SGHRS and YFSETQ. The CDR3 sequence is CASSSDTSSYEQYV. CDR3 in DNA: TGCGCCAGCAGCTCAGACACAAGCTCCTACGAGCAGTACGTC.

The chain uses TRBV5-6 and TRBJ2-7; TRBD2 aligns across 10 bases. V shed 5 bases, J shed 0 bases, and the junction held 2 bases outside the gene matches. The germline V gene has CDR1 SGHDT and CDR2 YYEEEE. The CDR3 has 14 amino acids. The CDR3 protein is CASRTSGASYEQYV. The CDR3 bases are TGTGCCAGCAGAACTAGCGGGGCCTCCTACGAGCAGTACGTC.

The chain recombines TRBV21-1 with TRBJ1-2; the table gives TRBD1 as D, unverified against the DNA. TRBV21-1 is labeled a pseudogene. This CDR3 is 15 amino acids long. The DNA of the CDR3 is TGTGCCAGCTTCCCCCCGACAGGTGGAGGAAATGGCTACACCTTC. The encoded protein is CASFPPTGGGNGYTF.

In its sample, this clonotype was seen many times. The rearrangement links TRBV20-1 to TRBJ2-5; 7 positions agree with TRBD2. The V gene's germline CDR1 is DFQATT and CDR2 SNEGSKA (reference sequence). The CDR3 covers 16 residues. Trimming took 0 bases from V and 2 from J; bases not matched to a gene: 9. Here the CDR3 reads CSARDRSPGLQETQYF. CDR3 sequence (DNA): TGCAGTGCTAGAGATCGTAGCCCGGGACTACAAGAGACCCAGTACTTC.

This clonotype was picked up a small number of times. The chain joins TRBV30 to TRBJ2-2; D perhaps matches TRBD2 (6 bases). The CDR3 is made up of 14 amino acids. From germline, CDR1 is GTSNPN and CDR2 SVGIG (reference sequence). Trimming removed 1 base at V and 5 bases at J, with 11 bases between. CDR3 sequence reads: CAWSGWGGTGELFF. The CDR3 DNA follows: TGTGCCTGGAGTGGATGGGGAGGAACCGGGGAGCTGTTTTTT.

V usage is TRBV12-3 or TRBV12-4 and J usage is TRBJ1-5; D is ambiguous. V lost 3 bases to trimming and J lost 3 bases, with 9 bases between them. CDR3 length equals 14 residues. The CDR3 spells CASSFGVANQPQHF. The CDR3 DNA reads TGTGCCAGCAGTTTTGGGGTAGCCAATCAGCCCCAGCATTTT.

Comment on this clonotype: A much larger clone differs by one base, so this may be a read error. The chain uses TRBV7-2 and TRBJ1-1, with D unresolved. Germline V gene sequence: CDR1 SGHTA, CDR2 FQGNSA. V was trimmed by 6 bases and J by 1 base, leaving 6 bases between them. CDR3 length: 12 amino acids. The CDR3 DNA reads TGTGCCAGCAGTCGGAAGAACACTGAAGCTTTCTTT. This encodes CASSRKNTEAFF.

This clonotype has only a few counts. The chain has TRBV24-1 and TRBJ2-2; no clear D gene. Germline CDR1 and CDR2: KGHDR and SFDVKD. The CDR3 is made up of 18 amino acids. V gave up 0 bases and J gave up 5 bases, with 18 bases separating them. The DNA for the CDR3 is TGTGCCACCAGTGATTTGCCTCAACCGGGTCTGGTTACCGGGGAGCTGTTTTTT. Translation: CATSDLPQPGLVTGELFF.

The chain recombines TRBV20-1 with TRBJ2-1, with 15 nucleotides matching TRBD2. The CDR3 extends over 19 amino acids. The junction had 6 bases not matched to a gene; V was cut back by 0 bases and J by 0 bases. The germline CDR1 and CDR2 sequences are DFQATT and SNEGSKA (reference sequence). The CDR3 DNA reads as TGCAGTGCTAGAGATTTAGGACTAGCGGGAGGGAGCTCCTACAATGAGCAGTTCTTC. Amino acids: CSARDLGLAGGSSYNEQFF.